The 24 T cell receptor beta chains given below trace back to one sample, sequenced in a study of control samples from healthy donors and cancer patients. The method was immunoSEQ multiplex PCR; TCRdb's version includes in-frame clones alone and lacks a portion of them. The sample yields roughly 160,000 clones, around nine tenths seen once. Source material: blood. These receptors originate from a woman under 40 in good health.

The rearrangement joins TRBV20-1 to TRBJ2-5, with D uncertain. V lost 3 bases to trimming and J lost 5 bases, with 10 bases between them. CDR1 and CDR2 (germline): DFQATT, SNEGSKA (reference sequence). This CDR3 comprises 12 residues. CDR3 residues: CSASESGETQYF. The DNA of the CDR3 is TGCAGTGCTAGTGAGTCCGGGGAGACCCAGTACTTC.

V and J are TRBV7-9 and TRBJ1-2; the D gene is possibly TRBD1 (5 bases). The V end lost 3 bases, the J end lost 7 bases, and 12 bases lay between the germline ends. Germline CDR1 is SEHNR and CDR2 is FQNEAQ (reference sequence). This CDR3 has 13 amino acids. CDR3 DNA sequence: TGTGCCAGCAGCTTGGGGGGTGGTGGTGGCTACACCTTC. The encoded protein is CASSLGGGGGYTF. The full variable domain, its missing parts supplied by reference TRBV7-9 and TRBJ1-2, is DTGVSQNPRHKITKRGQNVTFRCDPISEHNRLYWYRQTLGQGPEFLTYFQNEAQLEKSRLLSDRFSAERPKGSFSTLEIQRTEQGDSAMYLCASSLGGGGGYTFGSGTRLTVV.

The CDR3 DNA reads as TGTGCCAGCAGTTTAATGGGGGCAGGACAGCCCCAGCATTTT. This translates into CASSLMGAGQPQHF. The V gene is TRBV28, the J gene TRBJ1-5; TRBD1 is a possible D gene (6 bases). CDR1 MDHEN and CDR2 SYDVKM come from the germline V gene. This CDR3 is 14 amino acids long. The V end was cut by 2 bases, the J end by 7 bases, with 12 bases between.

The rearrangement links TRBV7-8 to TRBJ1-1; D unclear. The V gene lost 7 bases and the J gene lost 4 bases, with 19 bases spanning the gap. This CDR3 has 15 residues. From germline, CDR1 is SGHVS and CDR2 FQNEAQ. CDR3 sequence reads: CASNFGYGGVTEAFF. CDR3 DNA: TGTGCCAGCAACTTCGGGTACGGTGGTGTCACTGAAGCTTTCTTT.

The chain is built from TRBV11-1 and TRBJ2-7; 13 bases fit TRBD2. Looked up from germline, CDR1 is SGHAT and CDR2 is FQDESV (reference sequence). Losses at the gene ends were 3 bases for V and 2 bases for J; bases not matched to a gene: 1. The CDR3 consists of 15 residues. CDR3 sequence: CASSLGLAGTYEQYF. In nucleotides, the CDR3 is TGTGCCAGCAGCTTGGGACTAGCGGGGACCTACGAGCAGTACTTC.

This clone appeared once. The gene calls are TRBV11-3 and TRBJ2-6, with 8 bases aligning to TRBD1. The V gene's germline CDR1 is SGHNT and CDR2 YENEEA. CDR3 length: 15 residues. V dropped 5 bases and J dropped 2; count of bases not matched to a gene: 2. The CDR3 sequence: CASSRTGTGANVLTF. CDR3 bases: TGTGCCAGCAGCAGGACAGGGACTGGGGCCAACGTCCTGACTTTC.

This chain joins TRBV28 and TRBJ2-1; TRBD1 is a possible D gene (5 bases). The CDR3 covers 14 residues. CDR1 and CDR2 (germline): MDHEN, SYDVKM. V lost 6 bases, J lost 4 bases, and 13 bases lay in between. CDR3 sequence: CASRDDSLYNEQFF. The CDR3 bases are TGTGCCAGCAGAGACGACAGCTTATACAATGAGCAGTTCTTC.

This clone appeared a few times. The chain is built from TRBV7-2 and TRBJ1-2; no firm D call. V was clipped by 3 bases and J by 6 bases, with 14 bases between them. The V gene's germline CDR1 is SGHTA and CDR2 FQGNSA. CDR3 length equals 14 residues. The DNA of the CDR3 is TGTGCCAGCAGCTTGGGATTAGGAGCTCATGGCTACACCTTC. Protein: CASSLGLGAHGYTF.

The count of this clone is one. J is TRBJ2-3 and V is TRBV6-4, with D perhaps matching TRBD1 or TRBD2 (5 bases each). The V and J ends lost 6 bases and 0 bases respectively, with 10 bases between them. The CDR3 is 14 residues long. CDR1 and CDR2 from the germline V gene are MRHNA and SNTAGT. The CDR3: CASSPGPSTDTQYF. CDR3 nucleotides: TGTGCCAGCAGCCCGGGACCTAGCACAGATACGCAGTATTTT.

This chain joins TRBV30 and TRBJ1-3; 7 bases line up with TRBD1. J was trimmed by 2 bases and V by 1 base; bases with no gene match: 5. CDR3 length: 15 residues. The V gene's germline CDR1 is GTSNPN and CDR2 SVGIG (reference sequence). CDR3 nucleotides: TGTGCCTGGAGTGCGAACAGGGGAGCTGGAAACACCATATATTTT. It translates to CAWSANRGAGNTIYF. Supplemented by reference TRBV30 and TRBJ1-3, the full variable domain reads SQTIHQWPATLVQPVGSPLSLECTVEGTSNPNLYWYRQAAGRGLQLLFYSVGIGQISSEVPQNLSASRPQDRQFILSSKKLLLSDSGFYLCAWSANRGAGNTIYFGEGSWLTVV.

Points on this clone: Sequence at one end of the junction differs from germline and may be a read error. V is TRBV3-1 (or the pseudogene TRBV3-2) and J is TRBJ1-4; D is uncertain. The germline gives CDR1 LGHDT, CDR2 YNNKEL (reference sequence). This CDR3 is built from 13 residues. CDR3 DNA: TGTGCCAGCAACCAAGTTGAGGGTTTCCCCCTGTTTTTT. This codes for CASNQVEGFPLFF.

The chain couples TRBV29-1 to TRBJ2-2, with D possibly matching TRBD1 (5 bases). The CDR3 has 12 amino acids. Germline V lookup: CDR1 SQVTM, CDR2 ANQGSEA. V was shortened by 7 bases and J by 2 bases, with 8 bases between the two germline ends. For the CDR3, the DNA is TGCAGCGCCGGACAAAACACCGGGGAGCTGTTTTTT. Residues: CSAGQNTGELFF.

The chain recombines TRBV12-3 or TRBV12-4 with TRBJ1-2; D may be TRBD1 (5 bases). V was trimmed by 6 bases and J by 6 bases, leaving 14 bases between them. The CDR3 runs 13 residues. The chain's CDR3 is CASSPGTWNGYTF. The CDR3 DNA sequence: TGTGCCAGCAGCCCCGGGACCTGGAATGGCTACACCTTC.

This clone was counted once. This chain uses TRBV9 with TRBJ2-2, with 7 bases fitting TRBD2. The CDR3 loop spans 16 amino acids. The ends lost 3 bases at V and 2 bases at J; junction bases unmatched: 7. CDR1 and CDR2 from the germline V gene are SGDLS and YYNGEE. The CDR3 DNA reads as TGTGCCAGCAGCGCAACTAGCGAACCTAACACCGGGGAGCTGTTTTTT. Translation gives CASSATSEPNTGELFF.

V gene TRBV18 combines with J gene TRBJ1-6; D gene uncertain. The ends were cut back, 2 bases at V and 8 bases at J, with 13 bases in the middle. From germline, CDR1 is KGHSH and CDR2 LQKENI. The CDR3 is made up of 15 amino acids. The CDR3 sequence is CASSPGRMGDSPLHF. CDR3 nucleotide sequence: TGTGCCAGCTCACCAGGGAGGATGGGTGATTCACCCCTCCACTTT.

The chain employs TRBV12-3 or TRBV12-4 and TRBJ1-1; D possibly corresponds to TRBD1 (6 bases). CDR3 length equals 13 residues. V shed 6 bases and J shed 7 bases, with 15 bases lying between them. The CDR3 DNA sequence: TGTGCCAGCAGGACCGGGACATTCGGTGAAGCTTTCTTT. Residues: CASRTGTFGEAFF.

This chain joins TRBV28 and TRBJ1-2; D not resolved. Trimming removed 5 bases from V and 1 base from J, with 23 bases in between. The length of the CDR3 is 18 residues. The germline gives CDR1 MDHEN, CDR2 SYDVKM. The DNA of the CDR3 is TGTGCCAGCAGTAAATCCGGACGCCAACGCCAATTTAACTATGGCTACACCTTC. Residues: CASSKSGRQRQFNYGYTF.

V gene TRBV19 combines with J gene TRBJ2-1; perhaps TRBD2 as D (5 bases). This CDR3 has 14 residues. V lost 6 bases and J 3 bases, leaving 12 bases between the germline ends. Germline-derived CDR1 and CDR2 are LNHDA and SQIVND (reference sequence). The CDR3 coding sequence is TGTGCCAGTAGCCATACCGGGGTCTACAATGAGCAGTTCTTC. Its translation: CASSHTGVYNEQFF. Full variable domain (outside the CDR3, taken from reference TRBV19 and TRBJ2-1): DGGITQSPKYLFRKEGQNVTLSCEQNLNHDAMYWYRQDPGQGLRLIYYSQIVNDFQKGDIAEGYSVSREKKESFPLTVTSAQKNPTAFYLCASSHTGVYNEQFFGPGTRLTVL.

The V call is TRBV7-6, the J call TRBJ2-3; D is unclear. Germline assignment: CDR1 SGHVS and CDR2 FNYEAQ. The V end was cut by 6 bases, the J end by 3 bases, with 10 bases between. CDR3 size: 13 residues. The chain's CDR3 is CASSWSETDTQYF. CDR3 bases: TGTGCCAGCAGTTGGAGTGAGACAGATACGCAGTATTTT.

This chain connects TRBV13 to TRBJ1-1, with TRBD1 as a possible D gene (6 bases). CDR3 length: 19 residues. Germline lookup yields CDR1 PRHDT and CDR2 FYEKMQ (reference sequence). V was clipped by 5 bases and J by 0 bases, with 25 bases between them. CDR3 nucleotides: TGTGCCAGCAGCCCCCGCTGGACAGACATATCCAAAATGAACACTGAAGCTTTCTTT. Its translation is CASSPRWTDISKMNTEAFF.

The DNA for the CDR3 is TGTGCCAGCAGCGTGGGGGAGAACACTGAAGCTTTCTTT. It translates to CASSVGENTEAFF. The V gene is TRBV12-3 or TRBV12-4, the J gene TRBJ1-1; D perhaps matches TRBD1 (5 bases). CDR3 size: 13 residues. Trimming took off 6 bases at V and 1 base at J, with 9 bases between the two ends.

The rearrangement joins TRBV4-1 to TRBJ2-1; TRBD2 matches 8 bases. Trimming at V came to 2 bases and at J to 6 bases, leaving 6 bases not matched to a gene. Germline loops: CDR1 MGHRA, CDR2 YSYEKL. The CDR3 runs 15 residues. The CDR3 DNA reads TGCGCCAGCAGCCAAACTAGCGGAGGTATCAATGAGCAGTTCTTC. It yields the protein CASSQTSGGINEQFF.

The V and J genes are TRBV18 and TRBJ1-2; possibly TRBD1 for D (5 bases). The V gene's germline CDR1 is KGHSH and CDR2 LQKENI. CDR3 length equals 16 residues. The V end was cut by 1 base, the J end by 8 bases, with 20 bases between. The CDR3 protein is CASSPLSTSGDGGYTF. The CDR3 DNA reads TGTGCCAGCTCACCACTTAGTACGTCGGGGGACGGGGGCTACACCTTC.

This clone was found once. The chain is built from TRBV3-1 (or the pseudogene TRBV3-2) and TRBJ1-2, with no clear D. The germline V gene encodes CDR1 LGHDT and CDR2 YNNKEL (reference sequence). This CDR3 has 13 amino acids. V was pared by 1 base and J by 8 bases, with 11 bases between. For the CDR3, the DNA is TGTGCCAGCAGCCAAGTAGGAGGTCTGGGCTACACCTTC. Translation: CASSQVGGLGYTF.